A single sample gave rise to the 14 T cell receptor beta chains below, sequenced in a study of shared clonotypes between healthy human individuals. CD45RO-negative cells were positively selected for CCR7, leaving out terminally differentiated effector memory CD45RA+ cells. Data came from immunoSEQ multiplex PCR; TCRdb stores just in-frame clones and leaves some out. The data contain more than 2 million clones, about 94% of them singletons. Input material: naive CD8+ T cells from PBMCs. These receptors came from a man in his late teens or twenties in good health. Some clones in this sample may be carry-over from other donors' samples.

V usage is TRBV27 and J usage is TRBJ2-3; TRBD1 or TRBD2 may be the D gene (6 bases each). V lost 3 bases to trimming and J lost 0 bases, with 22 bases between them. The CDR3 sequence is 19 residues long. Germline assignment: CDR1 MNHEY and CDR2 SMNVEV (reference sequence). The CDR3 spells CASSLVRVEGVRSTDTQYF. The CDR3, as DNA: TGTGCCAGCAGTTTGGTTCGGGTGGAGGGGGTAAGAAGCACAGATACGCAGTATTTT.

V usage is TRBV5-1 and J usage is TRBJ2-7; D possibly uses TRBD1 or TRBD2 (5 bases each). Germline V CDR1 and CDR2: SGHRS, YFSETQ. The CDR3 length is 15 residues. V lost 1 base, J lost 6 bases, and 17 bases lay in between. The CDR3 loop is CASSLYFGAAREQYF. CDR3 coding DNA: TGCGCCAGCAGCTTGTATTTCGGGGCGGCACGCGAGCAGTACTTC. The full variable domain, its missing parts supplied by reference TRBV5-1 and TRBJ2-7, is KAGVTQTPRYLIKTRGQQVTLSCSPISGHRSVSWYQQTPGQGLQFLFEYFSETQRNKGNFPGRFSGRQFSNSRSEMNVSTLELGDSALYLCASSLYFGAAREQYFGPGTRLTVT.

The chain carries TRBV5-6 and TRBJ1-2, with 8 bases matching TRBD1. Germline-derived CDR1 and CDR2 are SGHDT and YYEEEE. V shed 4 bases and J 7 bases; nucleotides not matched to a gene: 6. The CDR3 covers 13 residues. CDR3 protein: CASSRDRGPGYTF. For the CDR3, the DNA is TGTGCCAGCAGCCGAGACAGGGGCCCTGGCTACACCTTC.

V usage is TRBV15 and J usage is TRBJ2-3; either TRBD1 or TRBD2 may supply D (6 bases each). Germline V gene sequence: CDR1 LNHNV, CDR2 YYDKDF (reference sequence). The ends were cut back, 8 bases at V and 4 bases at J, with 16 bases in the middle. This CDR3 region has 14 residues. CDR3 sequence reads: CATQTGWDSDTQYF. CDR3 bases: TGTGCCACCCAGACAGGTTGGGACTCAGATACGCAGTATTTT.

V and J are TRBV21-1 and TRBJ2-4; the D call in the table, TRBD2, was not verified against the DNA. TRBV21-1 is flagged as a pseudogene. This CDR3 is 14 amino acids long. The DNA for the CDR3 is TGTGCCAGCAGTTTCCGGGGTCCCAAAAACATTCAGTACTTC. Translated, it gives CASSFRGPKNIQYF.

This chain uses TRBV4-1 with TRBJ2-1, with 9 bases aligning to TRBD2. CDR3 length equals 17 residues. CDR1 is MGHRA, CDR2 YSYEKL, per germline. The J segment lost 2 bases and the V segment lost 3 bases, leaving 8 bases of the junction unmatched. The CDR3 DNA follows: TGCGCCAGCAGCCATCCTCCTGTAGCGGGAGCCTACAATGAGCAGTTCTTC. Translation: CASSHPPVAGAYNEQFF.

This sequence joins TRBV4-1 and TRBJ2-1, with 9 bases fitting TRBD1. J gave up 1 base and V 3 bases, and 1 base lay outside the gene matches. The V gene's germline CDR1 is MGHRA and CDR2 YSYEKL. CDR3 size: 15 residues. The CDR3 loop reads CASSHGQGSYNEQFF. CDR3 DNA sequence: TGCGCCAGCAGCCACGGACAGGGGTCCTACAATGAGCAGTTCTTC.

On this clone: At one end, the junction sequence differs from germline, possibly due to a read error. The rearrangement links TRBV28 to TRBJ2-1; TRBD2 matches 8 bases. CDR1 and CDR2 (germline): MDHEN, SYDVKM. The CDR3 loop spans 15 amino acids. The DNA for the CDR3 is TGTGCCAGCAGCCCCGGGACTAGGCGGTACATTGAGCAGTTCTTC. Protein: CASSPGTRRYIEQFF.

The J gene is TRBJ1-2, the V gene TRBV28; D not certain. Trimming cost V 1 base and J 4 bases, with 7 bases left between them. The CDR3 sequence is 13 residues long. Germline loops: CDR1 MDHEN, CDR2 SYDVKM. As DNA, the CDR3 is TGTGCCAGCAGTTTATTTGGGCTCTATGGCTACACCTTC. It encodes CASSLFGLYGYTF.

The genes are TRBV30 and TRBJ1-2; D unclear. The CDR3 consists of 12 residues. Per germline, CDR1 GTSNPN and CDR2 SVGIG (reference sequence). V lost 4 bases and J lost 4, with 10 bases in between. The CDR3 loop is CAWKDESYGYTF. CDR3 bases: TGTGCCTGGAAGGATGAGAGCTATGGCTACACCTTC.

Of note for this clone: Other DNA sequences in the sample encode the same CDR3. This chain connects TRBV27 to TRBJ2-7; TRBD1 aligns across 9 bases. CDR3 length: 14 amino acids. CDR1 and CDR2 (germline): MNHEY, SMNVEV (reference sequence). J was trimmed by 1 base and V by 3 bases; bases with no gene match: 1. CDR3 residues: CASSLGTGSYEQYF. Written as DNA, the CDR3 is TGTGCCAGCAGTTTGGGGACAGGGTCCTACGAGCAGTACTTC.

This clone was detected only once. This same CDR3 is encoded by further DNA sequences in the sample. The genes are TRBV11-3 and TRBJ2-6, with D maybe TRBD1 (6 bases). V gave up 5 bases and J gave up 4 bases, with 12 bases separating them. The germline V gene has CDR1 SGHNT and CDR2 YENEEA. This CDR3 has 15 amino acids. CDR3 residues: CASSPRGSGANVLTF. CDR3 bases: TGTGCCAGCAGCCCCAGGGGTTCCGGGGCCAACGTCCTGACTTTC.

The chain has TRBV11-3 and TRBJ1-1; no clear D. With 5 bases removed from V and 1 base from J, the gap between germline ends came to 8 bases. The CDR3 has 13 residues. CDR1 and CDR2 (germline): SGHNT, YENEEA. The CDR3, as DNA: TGTGCCAGCAGCCCAAGTAAGAACACTGAAGCTTTCTTT. Its protein product is CASSPSKNTEAFF.

The chain joins TRBV15 to TRBJ1-5; 7 bases fit TRBD1. CDR1 LNHNV and CDR2 YYDKDF come from the germline V gene (reference sequence). V lost 0 bases and J lost 4; bases outside the gene matches: 3. This CDR3 has 15 amino acids. The CDR3 protein is CATSREGQRNQPQHF. For the CDR3, the DNA is TGTGCCACCAGCAGAGAGGGACAGCGGAATCAGCCCCAGCATTTT.